This T cell receptor beta chain was captured in a study of T cells after yellow fever vaccination. Unmatched junction bases numbered 11, after V lost 5 bases and J lost 9 bases. Germline CDR1 and CDR2: SGHTA and FQGNSA. This CDR3 is 15 amino acids long. This clonotype was detected ten times or more. TCRdb itself ran the 5' RACE reads through MiXCR, one entry per CDR3 protein. The sample includes hundreds of thousands of distinct CDR3 sequences, more than 3% of them seen just once. The rearrangement links TRBV7-2 to TRBJ2-1, with 9 bases that match TRBD1. The receptor comes from a man aged 18 to 30 who received the YFV17D yellow fever vaccine. The material sequenced was PBMCs, taken on the day of the yellow fever booster vaccination. The CDR3 region is CASSLTGTGRSEQFF. In nucleotides, the CDR3 is TGTGCCAGCAGCCTGACCGGGACAGGGCGTAGTGAGCAGTTCTTC.